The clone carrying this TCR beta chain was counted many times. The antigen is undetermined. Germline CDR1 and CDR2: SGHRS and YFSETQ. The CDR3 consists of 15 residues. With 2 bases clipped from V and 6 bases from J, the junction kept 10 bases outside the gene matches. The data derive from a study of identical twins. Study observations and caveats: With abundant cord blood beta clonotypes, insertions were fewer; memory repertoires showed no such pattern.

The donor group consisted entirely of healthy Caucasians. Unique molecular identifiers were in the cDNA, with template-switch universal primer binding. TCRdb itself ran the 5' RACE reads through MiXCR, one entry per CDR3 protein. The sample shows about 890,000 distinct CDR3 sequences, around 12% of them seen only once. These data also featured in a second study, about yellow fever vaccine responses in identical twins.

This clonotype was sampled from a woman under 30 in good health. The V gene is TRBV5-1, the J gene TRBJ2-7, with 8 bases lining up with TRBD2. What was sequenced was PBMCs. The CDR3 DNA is TGCGCCAGCAGCTTCTCAACTAGCGGAAGTGGCGAGCAGTACTTC. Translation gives CASSFSTSGSGEQYF.